A single sample is the source of the 30 T cell receptor beta chains below, sequenced in a study of blood T cell repertoires in COVID-19. Here immunoSEQ multiplex PCR was the method, and the copy in TCRdb shows in-frame clones only, minus some. The sample records approximately 200,000 clones, around nine tenths being singletons. The sequenced material came from peripheral blood. These receptors originate from a woman aged 55-69 years with acute or convalescent COVID-19.

The chain carries TRBV24-1 and TRBJ2-1; D might be TRBD2 (6 bases). The CDR3 totals 13 residues. The ends were cut back, 3 bases at V and 8 bases at J, with 10 bases in the middle. Germline loops: CDR1 KGHDR, CDR2 SFDVKD. CDR3 loop: CATSDGRLDEQFF. Written as DNA, the CDR3 is TGTGCCACCAGTGATGGGAGGCTCGATGAGCAGTTCTTC.

The J gene is TRBJ1-2, the V gene TRBV7-8; 8 bases agree with TRBD1. Germline V gene data show CDR1 as SGHVS and CDR2 as FQNEAQ. This CDR3 comprises 17 residues. V lost 1 base to trimming and J lost 6 bases; unmatched junction nucleotides: 13. CDR3 amino acids: CASSLGGGTGRTDGYTF. The CDR3 DNA reads TGTGCCAGCAGCTTAGGGGGAGGGACAGGCCGAACGGATGGCTACACCTTC. Full variable domain (missing parts from reference TRBV7-8 and TRBJ1-2): GAGVSQSPRYKVAKRGQDVALRCDPISGHVSLFWYQQALGQGPEFLTYFQNEAQLDKSGLPSDRFFAERPEGSVSTLKIQRTQQEDSAVYLCASSLGGGTGRTDGYTFGSGTRLTVV.

The chain is built from TRBV5-4 and TRBJ1-1; 10 bases are a match to TRBD1. Germline V gene lookup returns CDR1 SGHNT and CDR2 YYREEE (reference sequence). This CDR3 has 15 residues. Trimming took 3 bases from V and 7 from J; bases not matched to a gene: 9. The CDR3 DNA follows: TGTGCCAGCAGCTCCCTGAGGACAGGGGGGTTTGAAGCTTTCTTT. Translating gives CASSSLRTGGFEAFF.

The chain couples TRBV6-6 to TRBJ1-6; D may be TRBD1 (5 bases). Germline V gene sequence: CDR1 MNHNY, CDR2 SVGAGI (reference sequence). V dropped 11 bases and J dropped 0 bases, with 11 bases sitting between them. This CDR3 is built from 14 residues. The CDR3 DNA reads as TGTGCCCTCGGGGGTAACTCCTATAATTCACCCCTCCACTTT. The encoded protein is CALGGNSYNSPLHF.

V and J are TRBV18 and TRBJ1-1, with D possibly TRBD1 on 5 matching bases. Trimming removed 2 bases from V and 3 bases from J, with 10 bases in between. The CDR3 contains 14 residues. Germline values: CDR1 KGHSH, CDR2 LQKENI. This CDR3 is CASSPGGGDTEAFF. CDR3 nucleotides: TGTGCCAGCTCACCAGGGGGAGGAGACACTGAAGCTTTCTTT. Variable domain in full (rest from reference TRBV18 and TRBJ1-1): NAGVMQNPRHLVRRRGQEARLRCSPMKGHSHVYWYRQLPEEGLKFMVYLQKENIIDESGMPKERFSAEFPKEGPSILRIQQVVRGDSAAYFCASSPGGGDTEAFFGQGTRLTVV.

This chain joins TRBV7-2 and TRBJ2-7; tentatively, D is TRBD1 (6 bases). The CDR3 is 13 residues long. The V and J ends lost 5 bases and 3 bases respectively, with 11 bases between them. Germline values: CDR1 SGHTA, CDR2 FQGNSA. The chain's CDR3 is CASSILQGYEQYF. The CDR3 DNA reads as TGTGCCAGCAGCATCCTACAGGGCTACGAGCAGTACTTC.

The V gene is TRBV19, the J gene TRBJ2-7; D unresolved. The CDR3 is 14 residues long. Germline assignment: CDR1 LNHDA and CDR2 SQIVND (reference sequence). V was shortened by 2 bases and J by 3 bases, with 11 bases between the two germline ends. CDR3 bases: TGTGCCAGTAGTATAAGTCGGCAGGACTACGAGCAGTACTTC. The encoded protein is CASSISRQDYEQYF. Full variable domain (missing parts from reference TRBV19 and TRBJ2-7): DGGITQSPKYLFRKEGQNVTLSCEQNLNHDAMYWYRQDPGQGLRLIYYSQIVNDFQKGDIAEGYSVSREKKESFPLTVTSAQKNPTAFYLCASSISRQDYEQYFGPGTRLTVT.

The chain couples TRBV5-6 to TRBJ1-6; 9 positions match TRBD1. The junction had 6 bases not matched to a gene; V was cut back by 1 base and J by 7 bases. From germline, CDR1 is SGHDT and CDR2 YYEEEE. This CDR3 is 16 amino acids long. DNA of the CDR3: TGTGCCAGCAGCTTGTTAGGACAGGGGTTCAATTCACCCCTCCACTTT. It translates to CASSLLGQGFNSPLHF.

The CDR3 region is CASSLGPAGATDTQYF. The CDR3 nucleotides read TGTGCCAGCAGCTTAGGCCCAGCGGGGGCCACAGATACGCAGTATTTT. The chain carries TRBV7-6 and TRBJ2-3; TRBD2 matches 8 bases. Germline loops: CDR1 SGHVS, CDR2 FNYEAQ. After removal of 1 base from V and 2 bases from J, the junction contained 5 bases not matched to a gene. The CDR3 is 16 residues long.

The CDR3 protein is CAWSREGRTEQYF. The CDR3 DNA reads as TGTGCCTGGAGTAGGGAGGGGCGAACCGAGCAGTACTTC. V usage is TRBV30 and J usage is TRBJ2-7; 7 bases align to TRBD2. Germline loops: CDR1 GTSNPN, CDR2 SVGIG (reference sequence). The CDR3 runs to 13 residues. J lost 6 bases, V lost 2 bases, and 7 bases had no gene match. The full variable domain, with the rest looked up from reference TRBV30 and TRBJ2-7, is SQTIHQWPATLVQPVGSPLSLECTVEGTSNPNLYWYRQAAGRGLQLLFYSVGIGQISSEVPQNLSASRPQDRQFILSSKKLLLSDSGFYLCAWSREGRTEQYFGPGTRLTVT.

This chain uses TRBV19 with TRBJ1-1, with D perhaps matching TRBD1 (6 bases). Trimming shortened V by 3 bases and J by 1 base, and 9 bases separated the two germline ends. The CDR3 sequence is 14 residues long. Germline CDR1 is LNHDA and CDR2 is SQIVND (reference sequence). As DNA, the CDR3 is TGTGCCAGTAGTATCCCGACAGGGAACACTGAAGCTTTCTTT. Translating gives CASSIPTGNTEAFF.

The chain recombines TRBV5-1 with TRBJ2-3; 8 nucleotides match TRBD2. From germline, CDR1 is SGHRS and CDR2 YFSETQ. V lost 1 base, J lost 2 bases, and 6 bases stayed unmatched. The length of the CDR3 is 16 residues. The CDR3 DNA reads as TGCGCCAGCAGCTTGCAAGCGGGGGCCCCCACAGATACGCAGTATTTT. This codes for CASSLQAGAPTDTQYF.

This chain joins TRBV25-1 and TRBJ1-1, with D perhaps matching TRBD1 (6 bases). The CDR3 is made up of 14 amino acids. V was trimmed by 6 bases and J by 2 bases, leaving 13 bases between them. Germline V CDR1 and CDR2: MGHDK, SYGVNS. Here the CDR3 reads CASRPTGINTEAFF. DNA for the CDR3: TGTGCCAGCAGACCAACAGGGATAAACACTGAAGCTTTCTTT.

This clone appeared a single time. The gene calls are TRBV28 and TRBJ1-2, with D unclear. Germline assignment: CDR1 MDHEN and CDR2 SYDVKM. V lost 5 bases and J lost 2, with 12 bases in between. The CDR3 loop spans 14 amino acids. As DNA, the CDR3 is TGTGCCAGCAGTGTACGGACTGGGAACTATGGCTACACCTTC. Residues: CASSVRTGNYGYTF.

The chain has TRBV9 and TRBJ2-5; 10 nucleotides align to TRBD1. With 5 bases clipped from V and 4 bases from J, the junction kept 11 bases outside the gene matches. Germline V lookup: CDR1 SGDLS, CDR2 YYNGEE. The CDR3 covers 16 residues. Here the CDR3 DNA reads TGTGCCAGCAGTGGCCCGACAGGGGGCGCGGGAGAGACCCAGTACTTC. This gives the protein CASSGPTGGAGETQYF.

This clone was detected only once. V gene TRBV18 combines with J gene TRBJ2-1, with 9 nucleotides matching TRBD1. Germline loops: CDR1 KGHSH, CDR2 LQKENI. V was pared by 6 bases and J by 8 bases, with 8 bases of the junction left unmatched. This CDR3 is built from 14 residues. Here the CDR3 DNA reads TGTGCCAGCTCCCCCGGACAGGGGTATGATGAGCAGTTCTTC. Residues: CASSPGQGYDEQFF.

On this clone itself: The same CDR3 also results from other DNA sequences found in this sample. The chain has TRBV5-1 and TRBJ2-3; D is uncertain. CDR3 length: 14 amino acids. Looked up from germline, CDR1 is SGHRS and CDR2 is YFSETQ. Trimming cost V 0 bases and J 3 bases, with 8 bases left between them. CDR3 protein: CASSLASKTDTQYF. The CDR3 DNA is TGCGCCAGCAGCTTGGCTTCTAAGACAGATACGCAGTATTTT.

The rearrangement uses TRBV15 and TRBJ2-2; the match to TRBD1 covers 10 bases. CDR1 LNHNV and CDR2 YYDKDF come from the germline V gene (reference sequence). The CDR3 has 16 residues. V trimming: 8 bases; J trimming: 4 bases; junction bases outside the gene matches: 10. This CDR3 is CATGPEDRGGTGELFF. As DNA, the CDR3 is TGTGCCACCGGACCTGAGGACAGGGGGGGCACCGGGGAGCTGTTTTTT.

This chain links TRBV25-1 with TRBJ1-3, with D tentatively TRBD1 (5 bases). The CDR3 has 16 residues. Germline CDR1 and CDR2: MGHDK and SYGVNS. V lost 5 bases and J lost 0, with 14 bases in between. Here the CDR3 reads CASSHSRASSGNTIYF. As DNA, the CDR3 is TGTGCCAGCAGTCACTCCAGGGCCAGCTCTGGAAACACCATATATTTT.

The chain joins TRBV27 to TRBJ1-5; no reliable D call. The CDR3 loop spans 14 amino acids. Germline CDR1 is MNHEY and CDR2 is SMNVEV (reference sequence). The V end was cut by 5 bases, the J end by 3 bases, with 11 bases between. The CDR3 bases are TGTGCCAGCAGTCCCGGAGCGATCAATCAGCCCCAGCATTTT. Translation gives CASSPGAINQPQHF.

V gene TRBV27 combines with J gene TRBJ2-1; 9 bases are a match to TRBD2. The CDR3 spans 17 residues. The V gene's germline CDR1 is MNHEY and CDR2 SMNVEV (reference sequence). V lost 5 bases, J lost 10 bases, and 18 bases stayed unmatched. CDR3 protein: CASSTRGTSHQGVEQFF. In DNA form, the CDR3 reads TGTGCCAGCAGTACCCGGGGGACTAGCCATCAGGGAGTAGAGCAGTTCTTC.

This chain links TRBV12-3 or TRBV12-4 with TRBJ1-2, with D unclear. Trimming shortened V by 3 bases and J by 0 bases, and 5 bases separated the two germline ends. This CDR3 spans 13 amino acids. The CDR3 DNA reads as TGTGCCAGCAGTTTTAGCTCTAACTATGGCTACACCTTC. Translation: CASSFSSNYGYTF.

The chain recombines TRBV19 with TRBJ1-5; 7 nucleotides match TRBD1. Germline V CDR1 and CDR2: LNHDA, SQIVND (reference sequence). The CDR3 contains 15 residues. J gave up 6 bases and V 5 bases, and 10 bases lay outside the gene matches. Written as DNA, the CDR3 is TGTGCCAGTAGTCCTCAGGGGGGTCGAAGTCAGCCCCAGCATTTT. It encodes CASSPQGGRSQPQHF. Full variable domain (rest looked up from reference TRBV19 and TRBJ1-5): DGGITQSPKYLFRKEGQNVTLSCEQNLNHDAMYWYRQDPGQGLRLIYYSQIVNDFQKGDIAEGYSVSREKKESFPLTVTSAQKNPTAFYLCASSPQGGRSQPQHFGDGTRLSIL.

The chain has TRBV29-1 and TRBJ1-1, with D unresolved. This CDR3 is built from 13 residues. The V end was cut by 0 bases, the J end by 4 bases, with 9 bases between. The V gene's germline CDR1 is SQVTM and CDR2 ANQGSEA. Written as DNA, the CDR3 is TGCAGCGTTGAAGACCCGGGGAGCACTGAAGCTTTCTTT. This codes for CSVEDPGSTEAFF.

This clone came up once. The chain joins TRBV2 to TRBJ1-2; D not certain. Germline V gene sequence: CDR1 SNHLY, CDR2 FYNNEI. Trimming stripped 7 bases from V and 3 bases from J, with 15 bases between. There are 14 residues in the CDR3. This CDR3 is CASKREGGDYGYTF. The CDR3 DNA reads TGTGCCAGCAAGAGAGAGGGAGGAGACTATGGCTACACCTTC.

As regards this clone: The same CDR3 can be traced to other DNA sequences in this sample. V and J are TRBV6-5 and TRBJ1-1, with 7 bases fitting TRBD1. Germline V CDR1 and CDR2: MNHEY, SVGAGI. The CDR3 runs 13 residues. The junction had 5 bases not matched to a gene; V was cut back by 6 bases and J by 4 bases. In nucleotides, the CDR3 is TGTGCCAGCAGGCTAGCAGGGGGCACTGAAGCTTTCTTT. It is translated as CASRLAGGTEAFF.

This clone appeared a single time. The chain links TRBV14 to TRBJ2-7, with D maybe TRBD1 (5 bases). CDR1 and CDR2 from the germline V gene are SGHDN and FVKESK. V was clipped by 2 bases and J by 4 bases, with 12 bases between them. The length of the CDR3 is 14 residues. This CDR3 reads CASSQWQGPYEQYF. In nucleotides, the CDR3 is TGTGCCAGCAGCCAATGGCAGGGCCCGTACGAGCAGTACTTC. The full variable domain, in which reference TRBV14 and TRBJ2-7 provide the parts outside the CDR3, is EAGVTQFPSHSVIEKGQTVTLRCDPISGHDNLYWYRRVMGKEIKFLLHFVKESKQDESGMPNNRFLAERTGGTYSTLKVQPAELEDSGVYFCASSQWQGPYEQYFGPGTRLTVT.

The CDR3 DNA follows: TGTGCCAGCAGCCCCCTCGGCAATCAGCCCCAGCATTTT. Translation gives CASSPLGNQPQHF. The chain combines TRBV3-1 (or the pseudogene TRBV3-2) with TRBJ1-5, with D uncertain. CDR1 is LGHDT, CDR2 YNNKEL, per germline (reference sequence). The CDR3 is made up of 13 amino acids. Trimming took off 4 bases at V and 2 bases at J, with 6 bases between the two ends.

This chain links TRBV30 with TRBJ2-1, with D possibly being TRBD2 (6 bases). The V gene's germline CDR1 is GTSNPN and CDR2 SVGIG (reference sequence). There are 13 residues in the CDR3. V was pared by 4 bases and J by 5 bases, with 12 bases between. The CDR3 loop reads CAWNQRADNEQFF. For the CDR3, the DNA is TGTGCCTGGAACCAGCGGGCCGACAATGAGCAGTTCTTC. Filled out from reference TRBV30 and TRBJ2-1, the complete variable domain reads SQTIHQWPATLVQPVGSPLSLECTVEGTSNPNLYWYRQAAGRGLQLLFYSVGIGQISSEVPQNLSASRPQDRQFILSSKKLLLSDSGFYLCAWNQRADNEQFFGPGTRLTVL.

This rearrangement joins TRBV6-4 to TRBJ2-2; perhaps TRBD1 as D (6 bases). Germline loops: CDR1 MRHNA, CDR2 SNTAGT. The length of the CDR3 is 15 residues. Trimming left V 5 bases short and J 4 bases short, with 14 bases between. The CDR3 region is CASSQGHGITGELFF. CDR3 bases: TGTGCCAGCAGTCAGGGACACGGAATCACCGGGGAGCTGTTTTTT.